The 17 T cell receptor beta chains below all came from one sample that was sequenced in a study of T cells in Graves' hyperthyroidism and ophthalmopathy. Researchers amplified the TCR beta CDR3 regions from RNA transcripts. The HTBI primer set drove a first-round RT-PCR of the TCR CDR3. Via MiXCR, TCRdb re-called the multiplex PCR reads, giving one row per CDR3 protein. This table has 480,000 or so distinct CDR3 sequences, 40% to 50% appearing once. Sequenced material: peripheral blood or thyroid tissue (not recorded which). The receptors shown here come from an adult woman with Graves' disease, either hyperthyroidism or ophthalmopathy (not recorded which).

The chain joins TRBV7-3 to TRBJ1-5; the D gene is possibly TRBD1 (6 bases). This CDR3 is 12 amino acids long. Germline V gene data show CDR1 as SGHTA and CDR2 as FQGTGA. Trimming stripped 2 bases from V and 9 bases from J, with 8 bases between. The CDR3 reads CASSLGGGPQHF. The CDR3 bases are TGTGCCAGCAGCTTAGGAGGGGGGCCCCAGCATTTT.

The chain links TRBV11-2 to TRBJ1-1; D might be TRBD1 (5 bases). CDR1 and CDR2 from the germline V gene are SGHAT and FQNNGV. The CDR3 totals 13 residues. The ends were cut back, 3 bases at V and 11 bases at J, with 16 bases in the middle. CDR3 nucleotides: TGTGCCAGCAGCTTGGGGCGGCTGGATGGGGCTTTCTTT. Translated, it gives CASSLGRLDGAFF.

This clonotype was seen many times. The V call is TRBV5-5, the J call TRBJ1-6; D is undetermined. The CDR3 runs to 14 residues. The ends were cut back, 0 bases at V and 7 bases at J, with 8 bases in the middle. Germline V CDR1 and CDR2: SGHKS, YYEKEE (reference sequence). The CDR3 loop reads CASSLVDLNSPLHF. For the CDR3, the DNA is TGTGCCAGCAGCTTGGTTGACTTAAATTCACCCCTCCACTTT.

The CDR3 is CAISEGNEQYF. CDR3 DNA sequence: TGTGCCATCAGTGAGGGTAACGAGCAGTACTTC. The J gene is TRBJ2-7, the V gene TRBV10-3; D unclear. Between the trimmed V and J ends, which lost 2 bases and 5 bases, there was a span of 4 bases. The CDR3 extends over 11 amino acids. Germline V gives CDR1 ENHRY, CDR2 SYGVKD.

With regard to this clonotype: One end of the junction fails to match germline, which may point to a read error. The rearrangement uses TRBV7-6 and TRBJ2-6; 10 bases line up with TRBD1. The CDR3 is 14 amino acids. Germline CDR1 and CDR2: SGHVS and FNYEAQ. This CDR3 reads CASSSGTGADVLTF. For the CDR3, the DNA is TGTGCCAGCAGCTCAGGGACAGGGGCCGACGTCCTGACTTTC.

The chain carries TRBV10-3 and TRBJ1-1; perhaps TRBD1 as D (6 bases). Trimming took off 6 bases at V and 12 bases at J, with 17 bases between the two ends. From germline, CDR1 is ENHRY and CDR2 SYGVKD. The CDR3 runs 12 residues. CDR3 region: CAIREGGTGSFF. The DNA of the CDR3 is TGTGCCATCAGGGAAGGGGGTACGGGTTCTTTCTTT.

This clonotype was found a few times. The CDR3 region has the DNA TGTGCACACACGACAGGCTCTGGAAACACCATATATTTT. As protein: CAHTTGSGNTIYF. The rearrangement joins TRBV6-4 to TRBJ1-3; a possible D gene is TRBD1 (6 bases). This CDR3 is 13 amino acids long. Germline V gene data show CDR1 as MRHNA and CDR2 as SNTAGT.

The chain employs TRBV19 and TRBJ1-5, with D hard to call. Trimming left V 9 bases short and J 5 bases short, with 14 bases between. This CDR3 has 13 residues. Germline CDR1 reads LNHDA; CDR2 reads SQIVND (reference sequence). The CDR3 coding sequence is TGTGCCAGCAGCCTCCAGTCCGATCAGCCCCAGCATTTT. Translating it yields CASSLQSDQPQHF.

This clonotype was seen ten or more times. The rearrangement uses TRBV29-1 and TRBJ2-5; D is ambiguous. Germline V lookup: CDR1 SQVTM, CDR2 ANQGSEA. Trimming removed 6 bases at V and 2 bases at J, with 10 bases between. The CDR3 totals 12 residues. The DNA of the CDR3 is TGCAGCGTGGCGCCGGATCAAGAGACCCAGTACTTC. Protein product: CSVAPDQETQYF.

This clonotype occurred many times. This chain links TRBV7-8 with TRBJ1-5; the match to TRBD1 covers 7 bases. The CDR3 spans 14 residues. The V gene's germline CDR1 is SGHVS and CDR2 FQNEAQ. The V gene end was trimmed by 5 bases and the J gene end by 6 bases; junction bases not matched to a gene: 7. CDR3 DNA: TGTGCCAGCAGCCCACCGACAGGGCTTCAGCCCCAGCATTTT. Amino acids: CASSPPTGLQPQHF.

The table lists this clonotype with a few counts. At one of its ends the junction is not consistent with the germline gene, which may arise from a read error. This sequence joins TRBV10-2 and TRBJ1-1, with D perhaps matching TRBD1 (6 bases). Germline CDR1 WSHSY, CDR2 SAAADI. The CDR3 sequence is 14 residues long. DNA of the CDR3: TGTGCCAGCAGCCAGGGGCAGGAGAACACTGAAGCTTTCTTT. Its translation is CASSQGQENTEAFF.

This clonotype was seen repeatedly, ten times or more. The genes are TRBV19 and TRBJ2-5; D is unclear. Germline V gene lookup returns CDR1 LNHDA and CDR2 SQIVND (reference sequence). The length of the CDR3 is 11 residues. Deletions cut 7 bases from V and 5 bases from J, with 8 bases between. The CDR3 protein is CASIAGETQYF. CDR3 sequence (DNA): TGTGCCAGTATAGCCGGGGAGACCCAGTACTTC.

This clonotype was picked up one time. The rearrangement joins TRBV28 to TRBJ1-2, with no clear D. The CDR3 loop spans 13 amino acids. Germline assignment: CDR1 MDHEN and CDR2 SYDVKM. V shed 7 bases and J shed 0 bases, with 9 bases lying between them. Written as DNA, the CDR3 is TGTGCCAGCATCAACAGAGCTAACTATGGCTACACCTTC. Amino acids: CASINRANYGYTF.

The rearrangement uses TRBV19 and TRBJ2-6, with a weak D call TRBD1 (6 bases). CDR3 length: 19 amino acids. Germline lookup yields CDR1 LNHDA and CDR2 SQIVND (reference sequence). V gave up 0 bases and J gave up 0 bases, with 15 bases separating them. CDR3 loop: CASSIDPGHLPSGANVLTF. Here the CDR3 DNA reads TGTGCCAGTAGTATAGATCCGGGACACCTTCCCTCTGGGGCCAACGTCCTGACTTTC.

This clonotype has a count of ten or more. A much bigger clone sits one base away, suggesting this may be a read error. The gene calls are TRBV7-3 and TRBJ1-1; TRBD1 matches at 7 bases. The CDR3 contains 13 residues. Germline V gene sequence: CDR1 SGHTA, CDR2 FQGTGA. Germline trimming cut 5 bases from V and 4 bases from J; bases unmatched to any gene: 4. The CDR3 protein is CASSPQGSTEAFF. In DNA form, the CDR3 reads TGTGCCAGCAGCCCACAGGGGAGCACTGAAGCTTTCTTT.

With respect to this clonotype: A much larger clone differs from this one at a single base, so this may be a read error. The chain combines TRBV5-8 with TRBJ2-7; D call uncertain. The V and J ends lost 3 bases and 3 bases respectively, with 13 bases between them. Germline V CDR1 and CDR2: SGHTS, YDEGEE. The CDR3 covers 14 residues. CDR3 sequence: CASSSEPPGYEQYF. CDR3 sequence (DNA): TGTGCCAGCAGCTCCGAACCGCCGGGCTACGAGCAGTACTTC.

This chain links TRBV7-8 with TRBJ2-7, with TRBD2 matching over 13 bases. The CDR3 length is 14 residues. From germline, CDR1 is SGHVS and CDR2 FQNEAQ. Trimming took 7 bases from V and 9 from J; bases not matched to a gene: 9. As DNA, the CDR3 is TGTGCCAGCAAACCGACCGGGACTAGCGGGACGCAGTACTTC. This codes for CASKPTGTSGTQYF.